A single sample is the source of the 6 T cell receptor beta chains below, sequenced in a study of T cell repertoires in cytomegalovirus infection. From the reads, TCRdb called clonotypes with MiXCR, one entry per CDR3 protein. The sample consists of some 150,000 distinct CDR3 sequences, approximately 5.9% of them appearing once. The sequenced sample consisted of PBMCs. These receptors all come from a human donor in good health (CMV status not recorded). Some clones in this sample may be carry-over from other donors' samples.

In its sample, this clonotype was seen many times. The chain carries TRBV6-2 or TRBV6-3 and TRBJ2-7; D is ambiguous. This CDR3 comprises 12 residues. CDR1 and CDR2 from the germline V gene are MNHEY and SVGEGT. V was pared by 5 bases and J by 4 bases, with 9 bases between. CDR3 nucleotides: TGTGCCAGCAGTATCGGTACGTACGAGCAGTACTTC. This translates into CASSIGTYEQYF.

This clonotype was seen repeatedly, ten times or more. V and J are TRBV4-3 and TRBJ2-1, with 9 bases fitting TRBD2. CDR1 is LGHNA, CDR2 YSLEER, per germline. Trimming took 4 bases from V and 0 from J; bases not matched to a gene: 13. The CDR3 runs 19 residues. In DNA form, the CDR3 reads TGCGCCAGCAGCCCCCGTGTGGCTAGCGGGGCTAGCTCCTACAATGAGCAGTTCTTC. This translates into CASSPRVASGASSYNEQFF.

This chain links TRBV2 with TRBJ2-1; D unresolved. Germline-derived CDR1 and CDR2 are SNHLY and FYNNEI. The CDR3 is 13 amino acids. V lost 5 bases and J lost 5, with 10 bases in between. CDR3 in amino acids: CASSFSVHNEQFF. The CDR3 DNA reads TGTGCCAGCAGTTTTTCGGTCCACAATGAGCAGTTCTTC. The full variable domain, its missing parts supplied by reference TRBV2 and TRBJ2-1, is EPEVTQTPSHQVTQMGQEVILRCVPISNHLYFYWYRQILGQKVEFLVSFYNNEISEKSEIFDDQFSVERPDGSNFTLKIRSTKLEDSAMYFCASSFSVHNEQFFGPGTRLTVL.

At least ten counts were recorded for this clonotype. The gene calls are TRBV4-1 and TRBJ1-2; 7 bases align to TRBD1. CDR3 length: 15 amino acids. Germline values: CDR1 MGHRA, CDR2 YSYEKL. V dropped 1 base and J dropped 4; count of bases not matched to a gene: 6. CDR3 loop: CASSQGSSGGYGYTF. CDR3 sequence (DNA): TGCGCCAGCAGCCAAGGCAGCTCAGGGGGCTATGGCTACACCTTC.

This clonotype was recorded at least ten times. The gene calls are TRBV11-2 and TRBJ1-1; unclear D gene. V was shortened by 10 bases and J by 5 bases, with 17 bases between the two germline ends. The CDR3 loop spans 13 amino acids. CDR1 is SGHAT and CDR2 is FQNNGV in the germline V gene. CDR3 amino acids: CATIAGRSTEAFF. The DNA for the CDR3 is TGTGCCACCATAGCCGGGCGGAGTACTGAAGCTTTCTTT.

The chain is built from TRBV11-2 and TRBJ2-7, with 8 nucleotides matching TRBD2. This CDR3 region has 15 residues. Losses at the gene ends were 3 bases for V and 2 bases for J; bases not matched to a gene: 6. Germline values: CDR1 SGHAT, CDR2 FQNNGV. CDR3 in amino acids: CASSFAGGVPYEQYF. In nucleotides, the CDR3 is TGTGCCAGCAGCTTCGCGGGAGGTGTACCCTACGAGCAGTACTTC.